This TCR beta chain was sequenced in a study of T-cell reconstitution after alpha-beta-depleted transplantation in children. TCRbeta library construction was performed incorporating unique molecular identifiers. TCRdb reanalysed the PCR reads using MiXCR and keeps one entry per CDR3 protein. The table includes 440,000 or so distinct CDR3 sequences, about a tenth detected once. The V gene lost 3 bases and the J gene lost 2 bases, with 12 bases spanning the gap. Germline V gene data show CDR1 as DFQATT and CDR2 as SNEGSKA (reference sequence). This CDR3 has 14 residues. This TCR was recovered from a human donor who donated a stem cell graft to a child with acute myeloid leukemia. The material was PBMCs from the stem cell graft donor, obtained from the stem cell graft. The V gene is TRBV20-1, the J gene TRBJ2-3; D assignment may be TRBD1 or TRBD2 (5 bases each). The CDR3 region has the DNA TGCAGTGCTAGCCTCCCGGGGCTCACAGATACGCAGTATTTT. Its translation is CSASLPGLTDTQYF.